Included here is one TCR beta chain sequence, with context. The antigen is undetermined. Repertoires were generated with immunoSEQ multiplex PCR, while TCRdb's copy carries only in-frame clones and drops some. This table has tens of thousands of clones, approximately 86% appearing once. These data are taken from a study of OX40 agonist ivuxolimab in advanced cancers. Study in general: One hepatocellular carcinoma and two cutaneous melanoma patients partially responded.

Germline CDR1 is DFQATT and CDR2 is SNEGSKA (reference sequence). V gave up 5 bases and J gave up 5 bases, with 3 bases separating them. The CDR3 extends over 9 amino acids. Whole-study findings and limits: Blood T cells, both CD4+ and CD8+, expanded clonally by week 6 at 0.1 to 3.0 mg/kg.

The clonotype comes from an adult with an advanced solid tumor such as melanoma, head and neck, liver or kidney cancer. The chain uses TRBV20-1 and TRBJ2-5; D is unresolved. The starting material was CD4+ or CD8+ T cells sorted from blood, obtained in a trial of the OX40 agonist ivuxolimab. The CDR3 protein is CSAPETQYF. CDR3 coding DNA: TGCAGTGCTCCTGAGACCCAGTACTTC.